This record looks at one T cell receptor (beta chain) sequence and its context. The target antigen is unknown. V shed 6 bases and J shed 0 bases, with 13 bases lying between them. This CDR3 has 15 residues. Germline CDR1 and CDR2: ENHRY and SYGVKD. Primed by a sample-barcoded 5' primer and a J-beta primer mix, a second PCR proceeded for roughly 7 to 12 cycles. MiXCR, run by TCRdb on the 5' RACE reads, gives a single entry per CDR3 protein. Among approximately 1,700,000 distinct CDR3 sequences listed, approximately 40% were seen once. This entry is derived from a study of blood T cells in healthy people across ages. Study-level points and caveats: Long-lived and aged donors differed, with more naive CD4+ cells and higher diversity in the long-lived.

The rearrangement uses TRBV10-3 and TRBJ2-3; the D call may be TRBD1 or TRBD2 (5 bases each). What was sequenced was blood. The source of this sequence is a human donor in good health. CDR3 in amino acids: CAISPGALSTDTQYF. Written as DNA, the CDR3 is TGTGCCATCAGCCCCGGGGCTTTGAGCACAGATACGCAGTATTTT.